Listed here are 27 T cell receptor beta chains from one sample, sequenced in a study of vaccination effects on CD4 cells after COVID-19. Antigens of these TCRs are unknown. Under the ViraFEST assay, PBMC were stimulated with viral peptide pools so that antigen-specific CD4+ T cells expanded. Sequencing was performed afterwards. Investigators separated out CD4+ T cells once around nine days of culture had passed. The study found no prior SARS-CoV-2 infection in the vaccine recipients, who tested negative for nucleocapsid antibodies. Method: immunoSEQ multiplex PCR; TCRdb's copy keeps in-frame clones and lacks some. In the table there are roughly 20,000 clones, more than 65% of which are singletons. Sequenced material: CD4+ T cells from PBMCs cultured with HCoV-NL63 spike peptides, taken before COVID-19 vaccination. These receptor sequences come from a human donor who received a COVID-19 vaccine.

V gene TRBV5-1 combines with J gene TRBJ2-3, with 9 bases identical to TRBD1. The CDR3 is 19 amino acids. V shed 4 bases and J 7 bases; nucleotides not matched to a gene: 22. CDR1 and CDR2 (germline): SGHRS, YFSETQ. DNA for the CDR3: TGCGCCAGCAGCCAGGGACAGGGAGGTAAAGGCTATCCCAAGAATACGCAGTATTTT. The encoded protein is CASSQGQGGKGYPKNTQYF.

The V call is TRBV5-1, the J call TRBJ2-1, with a weak D call TRBD1 (5 bases). The CDR3 loop spans 16 amino acids. V was shortened by 4 bases and J by 0 bases, with 14 bases between the two germline ends. Germline V CDR1 and CDR2: SGHRS, YFSETQ. CDR3 in amino acids: CASSTRQSISYNEQFF. For the CDR3, the DNA is TGCGCCAGCAGCACGCGACAGTCGATCTCCTACAATGAGCAGTTCTTC.

The V call is TRBV12-3 or TRBV12-4, the J call TRBJ1-2; D may be TRBD1 (5 bases). Trimming pared 6 bases from V and 4 bases from J, leaving 12 bases between. The CDR3 contains 13 residues. The CDR3 loop is CASSSGRGYGYTF. DNA for the CDR3: TGTGCCAGCAGCTCAGGGCGTGGCTATGGCTACACCTTC.

This clone was observed a single time. The chain has TRBV6-2 or TRBV6-3 and TRBJ1-5, with D uncertain. CDR3 length: 16 amino acids. The germline gives CDR1 MNHEY, CDR2 SVGEGT. Trimming shortened V by 2 bases and J by 5 bases, and 16 bases separated the two germline ends. CDR3 nucleotides: TGTGCCAGCAGTTACGATTTTTTCCAGCCCTATCAGCCCCAGCATTTT. The encoded protein is CASSYDFFQPYQPQHF.

The CDR3 loop reads CASSLLGRSTDTQYF. The DNA for the CDR3 is TGTGCCAGCAGCTTGCTGGGGCGGAGCACAGATACGCAGTATTTT. The chain joins TRBV5-6 to TRBJ2-3, with D possibly TRBD1 on 5 matching bases. This CDR3 is built from 15 residues. V was pared by 1 base and J by 0 bases, with 9 bases between. Germline values: CDR1 SGHDT, CDR2 YYEEEE.

The chain recombines TRBV18 with TRBJ1-6; 7 bases are a match to TRBD1. V lost 2 bases and J lost 6; bases outside the gene matches: 10. The germline CDR1 and CDR2 sequences are KGHSH and LQKENI. This CDR3 contains 17 residues. The CDR3 nucleotides read TGTGCCAGCTCACCAGGGATTCAGGGGGAGGCTAATTCACCCCTCCACTTT. Its translation: CASSPGIQGEANSPLHF.

The V call is TRBV28, the J call TRBJ2-1; a possible D gene is TRBD1 (6 bases). Trimming took 3 bases from V and 4 from J, leaving 13 bases between them. CDR1 and CDR2 from the germline V gene are MDHEN and SYDVKM. This CDR3 contains 15 residues. CDR3 DNA sequence: TGTGCCAGCAGTTTCCAGGGGCACCGTTACAATGAGCAGTTCTTC. Protein product: CASSFQGHRYNEQFF.

The chain links TRBV5-1 to TRBJ1-6; 7 bases align to TRBD1. CDR3 length equals 13 residues. CDR1 is SGHRS and CDR2 is YFSETQ in the germline V gene. The junction had 9 bases not matched to a gene; V was cut back by 4 bases and J by 14 bases. In DNA form, the CDR3 reads TGCGCCAGCAGCGTGAACAGGGGCCCCACCCTCCACTTT. The encoded protein is CASSVNRGPTLHF.

The chain has TRBV19 and TRBJ1-5; 12 bases align to TRBD1. Germline CDR1 LNHDA, CDR2 SQIVND (reference sequence). J was trimmed by 7 bases and V by 4 bases; bases with no gene match: 2. The CDR3 totals 14 residues. CDR3 in amino acids: CASSTGTGGQPQHF. The CDR3 DNA reads as TGTGCCAGTAGTACAGGGACAGGGGGCCAGCCCCAGCATTTT.

This rearrangement joins TRBV7-2 to TRBJ2-7; 8 bases are a match to TRBD1. The J segment lost 5 bases and the V segment lost 4 bases, leaving 7 bases of the junction unmatched. Germline loops: CDR1 SGHTA, CDR2 FQGNSA. This CDR3 spans 14 amino acids. The CDR3 here is CASSSMDRAHEQYF. CDR3 nucleotide sequence: TGTGCCAGCAGCTCCATGGACAGGGCCCACGAGCAGTACTTC.

This chain uses TRBV6-5 with TRBJ1-1, with D maybe TRBD1 (6 bases). The V and J ends lost 5 bases and 1 base respectively, with 11 bases between them. The CDR3 spans 14 residues. The germline V gene has CDR1 MNHEY and CDR2 SVGAGI. The DNA for the CDR3 is TGTGCCAGCAGTCTTGCAGGGGCGAACACTGAAGCTTTCTTT. Its translation: CASSLAGANTEAFF.

The rearrangement uses TRBV2 and TRBJ1-1, with TRBD1 identical over 10 bases. Germline V CDR1 and CDR2: SNHLY, FYNNEI. The CDR3 contains 14 residues. With V trimmed by 6 bases and J by 4 bases, 5 bases remained unmatched. This CDR3 is CASRGDRGVTEAFF. CDR3 DNA sequence: TGTGCCAGCAGGGGGGACAGGGGTGTCACTGAAGCTTTCTTT.

V and J are TRBV3-1 (or the pseudogene TRBV3-2) and TRBJ1-6; 9 nucleotides line up with TRBD1. There are 19 residues in the CDR3. The V and J ends lost 0 bases and 4 bases, in that order; junction bases with no gene match: 10. Germline assignment: CDR1 LGHDT and CDR2 YNNKEL (reference sequence). CDR3 in DNA: TGTGCCAGCAGCCAAGATCGGGAGGACAGGGGATCTTATAATTCACCCCTCCACTTT. Amino acid sequence: CASSQDREDRGSYNSPLHF.

The chain has TRBV4-2 and TRBJ1-1, with D unresolved. Trimming took 0 bases from V and 5 from J, leaving 1 base between them. The V gene's germline CDR1 is LGHNA and CDR2 YNFKEQ. The CDR3 is 11 residues long. As DNA, the CDR3 is TGTGCCAGCAGCCAAGATACTGAAGCTTTCTTT. Its translation: CASSQDTEAFF.

The chain is built from TRBV20-1 and TRBJ2-1; a weak D match, TRBD2 (6 bases). The V gene's germline CDR1 is DFQATT and CDR2 SNEGSKA (reference sequence). The V end was cut by 3 bases, the J end by 4 bases, with 13 bases between. The CDR3 loop spans 14 amino acids. The CDR3 is CSASGLAHYNEQFF. CDR3 DNA: TGCAGTGCTAGTGGTCTAGCGCATTACAATGAGCAGTTCTTC.

The rearrangement joins TRBV2 to TRBJ1-2; D ambiguous. Trimming removed 7 bases from V and 5 bases from J, with 11 bases in between. The CDR3 runs 12 residues. The V gene's germline CDR1 is SNHLY and CDR2 FYNNEI. CDR3 in DNA: TGTGCCAGCAAGCTCGGACCTTATGGCTACACCTTC. This encodes CASKLGPYGYTF.

The chain is built from TRBV11-2 and TRBJ2-7, with a possible D match to TRBD2 (5 bases). CDR1 is SGHAT and CDR2 is FQNNGV in the germline V gene. The CDR3 loop spans 14 amino acids. Trimming took 1 base from V and 0 from J, leaving 7 bases between them. The CDR3 DNA reads as TGTGCCAGCAGCTTAGGTGGGAGCTCCTACGAGCAGTACTTC. It yields the protein CASSLGGSSYEQYF. Together with reference TRBV11-2 and TRBJ2-7, the CDR3 gives the full variable domain: EAGVAQSPRYKIIEKRQSVAFWCNPISGHATLYWYQQILGQGPKLLIQFQNNGVVDDSQLPKDRFSAERLKGVDSTLKIQPAKLEDSAVYLCASSLGGSSYEQYFGPGTRLTVT.

The genes are TRBV19 and TRBJ2-1, with 10 bases lining up with TRBD2. V was clipped by 5 bases and J by 9 bases; unmatched bases: 7. This CDR3 contains 14 residues. Germline V gene lookup returns CDR1 LNHDA and CDR2 SQIVND (reference sequence). CDR3 DNA: TGTGCCAGTAGTGCTAGCGGGAGAGGCGGTGAGCAGTTCTTC. This gives the protein CASSASGRGGEQFF.

J is TRBJ1-2 and V is TRBV6-5, with D possibly TRBD1 on 5 matching bases. Germline-derived CDR1 and CDR2 are MNHEY and SVGAGI. The CDR3 sequence is 13 residues long. V was trimmed by 2 bases and J by 7 bases, leaving 11 bases between them. This CDR3 reads CASSYGRASGYTF. The CDR3, as DNA: TGTGCCAGCAGTTACGGCAGGGCCAGTGGCTACACCTTC.

The V call is TRBV2, the J call TRBJ1-6; D gene uncertain. Trimming removed 5 bases at V and 3 bases at J, with 20 bases between. The V gene's germline CDR1 is SNHLY and CDR2 FYNNEI. The CDR3 extends over 18 amino acids. CDR3 coding DNA: TGTGCCAGCAGTCACCCCTCTTCTTCTTACCTCTATAATTCACCCCTCCACTTT. Translated, it gives CASSHPSSSYLYNSPLHF.

Only one count was recorded for this clone. The rearrangement uses TRBV5-5 and TRBJ2-3, with 7 bases aligning to TRBD2. Germline V gene data show CDR1 as SGHKS and CDR2 as YYEKEE (reference sequence). V shed 4 bases, J shed 1 base, and the junction held 9 bases outside the gene matches. This CDR3 region has 16 residues. For the CDR3, the DNA is TGTGCCAGCAGCCGGACGGGACTATATGGCACAGATACGCAGTATTTT. Translated, it gives CASSRTGLYGTDTQYF. Full variable domain (remainder filled in from reference TRBV5-5 and TRBJ2-3): DAGVTQSPTHLIKTRGQQVTLRCSPISGHKSVSWYQQVLGQGPQFIFQYYEKEERGRGNFPDRFSARQFPNYSSELNVNALLLGDSALYLCASSRTGLYGTDTQYFGPGTRLTVL.

The rearrangement links TRBV30 to TRBJ2-5, with D hard to call. V was cut by 0 bases and J by 5 bases, with 13 bases left in between. Per the germline V gene, CDR1 is GTSNPN and CDR2 is SVGIG (reference sequence). This CDR3 comprises 14 residues. CDR3 bases: TGTGCCTGGAGTGTATCTATAAGGGTTGAGACCCAGTACTTC. Protein: CAWSVSIRVETQYF.

This rearrangement joins TRBV19 to TRBJ1-1, with D possibly being TRBD1 (6 bases). Per germline, CDR1 LNHDA and CDR2 SQIVND (reference sequence). The CDR3 covers 15 residues. Trimming shortened V by 8 bases and J by 4 bases, and 20 bases separated the two germline ends. CDR3 nucleotide sequence: TGTGCCAGTCTTCCGGGACAAGTTTCGAGCACTGAAGCTTTCTTT. Encoded protein: CASLPGQVSSTEAFF.

This sequence joins TRBV30 and TRBJ1-4; 10 nucleotides align to TRBD1. With V trimmed by 5 bases and J by 10 bases, 13 bases remained unmatched. Per germline, CDR1 GTSNPN and CDR2 SVGIG (reference sequence). The CDR3 runs 15 residues. DNA for the CDR3: TGTGCCTGGGAACCAGGGACAGGGGCAAGGGGAAAACTGTTTTTT. Translation: CAWEPGTGARGKLFF.

The CDR3 is CASNRQGLPEAFF. The CDR3 DNA is TGTGCCAGCAACCGACAGGGCTTGCCTGAAGCTTTCTTT. V gene TRBV28 combines with J gene TRBJ1-1; 7 bases map to TRBD1. V dropped 7 bases and J dropped 6; count of bases not matched to a gene: 8. Germline V lookup: CDR1 MDHEN, CDR2 SYDVKM. CDR3 length: 13 residues.

The chain uses TRBV7-2 and TRBJ2-3; tentatively, D is TRBD1 (6 bases). This CDR3 comprises 14 residues. V lost 4 bases and J lost 4, with 12 bases in between. Germline assignment: CDR1 SGHTA and CDR2 FQGNSA. CDR3 sequence: CASSSGQLPDTQYF. The DNA for the CDR3 is TGTGCCAGCAGCTCGGGACAACTCCCAGATACGCAGTATTTT.

This clone was seen a few times. The chain carries TRBV9 and TRBJ2-3, with TRBD1 matching over 7 bases. Germline assignment: CDR1 SGDLS and CDR2 YYNGEE. J lost 1 base, V lost 1 base, and 6 bases had no gene match. There are 16 residues in the CDR3. Written as DNA, the CDR3 is TGTGCCAGCAGCGTAAAGGGGGCTCTTGGCACAGATACGCAGTATTTT. This sequence encodes CASSVKGALGTDTQYF.